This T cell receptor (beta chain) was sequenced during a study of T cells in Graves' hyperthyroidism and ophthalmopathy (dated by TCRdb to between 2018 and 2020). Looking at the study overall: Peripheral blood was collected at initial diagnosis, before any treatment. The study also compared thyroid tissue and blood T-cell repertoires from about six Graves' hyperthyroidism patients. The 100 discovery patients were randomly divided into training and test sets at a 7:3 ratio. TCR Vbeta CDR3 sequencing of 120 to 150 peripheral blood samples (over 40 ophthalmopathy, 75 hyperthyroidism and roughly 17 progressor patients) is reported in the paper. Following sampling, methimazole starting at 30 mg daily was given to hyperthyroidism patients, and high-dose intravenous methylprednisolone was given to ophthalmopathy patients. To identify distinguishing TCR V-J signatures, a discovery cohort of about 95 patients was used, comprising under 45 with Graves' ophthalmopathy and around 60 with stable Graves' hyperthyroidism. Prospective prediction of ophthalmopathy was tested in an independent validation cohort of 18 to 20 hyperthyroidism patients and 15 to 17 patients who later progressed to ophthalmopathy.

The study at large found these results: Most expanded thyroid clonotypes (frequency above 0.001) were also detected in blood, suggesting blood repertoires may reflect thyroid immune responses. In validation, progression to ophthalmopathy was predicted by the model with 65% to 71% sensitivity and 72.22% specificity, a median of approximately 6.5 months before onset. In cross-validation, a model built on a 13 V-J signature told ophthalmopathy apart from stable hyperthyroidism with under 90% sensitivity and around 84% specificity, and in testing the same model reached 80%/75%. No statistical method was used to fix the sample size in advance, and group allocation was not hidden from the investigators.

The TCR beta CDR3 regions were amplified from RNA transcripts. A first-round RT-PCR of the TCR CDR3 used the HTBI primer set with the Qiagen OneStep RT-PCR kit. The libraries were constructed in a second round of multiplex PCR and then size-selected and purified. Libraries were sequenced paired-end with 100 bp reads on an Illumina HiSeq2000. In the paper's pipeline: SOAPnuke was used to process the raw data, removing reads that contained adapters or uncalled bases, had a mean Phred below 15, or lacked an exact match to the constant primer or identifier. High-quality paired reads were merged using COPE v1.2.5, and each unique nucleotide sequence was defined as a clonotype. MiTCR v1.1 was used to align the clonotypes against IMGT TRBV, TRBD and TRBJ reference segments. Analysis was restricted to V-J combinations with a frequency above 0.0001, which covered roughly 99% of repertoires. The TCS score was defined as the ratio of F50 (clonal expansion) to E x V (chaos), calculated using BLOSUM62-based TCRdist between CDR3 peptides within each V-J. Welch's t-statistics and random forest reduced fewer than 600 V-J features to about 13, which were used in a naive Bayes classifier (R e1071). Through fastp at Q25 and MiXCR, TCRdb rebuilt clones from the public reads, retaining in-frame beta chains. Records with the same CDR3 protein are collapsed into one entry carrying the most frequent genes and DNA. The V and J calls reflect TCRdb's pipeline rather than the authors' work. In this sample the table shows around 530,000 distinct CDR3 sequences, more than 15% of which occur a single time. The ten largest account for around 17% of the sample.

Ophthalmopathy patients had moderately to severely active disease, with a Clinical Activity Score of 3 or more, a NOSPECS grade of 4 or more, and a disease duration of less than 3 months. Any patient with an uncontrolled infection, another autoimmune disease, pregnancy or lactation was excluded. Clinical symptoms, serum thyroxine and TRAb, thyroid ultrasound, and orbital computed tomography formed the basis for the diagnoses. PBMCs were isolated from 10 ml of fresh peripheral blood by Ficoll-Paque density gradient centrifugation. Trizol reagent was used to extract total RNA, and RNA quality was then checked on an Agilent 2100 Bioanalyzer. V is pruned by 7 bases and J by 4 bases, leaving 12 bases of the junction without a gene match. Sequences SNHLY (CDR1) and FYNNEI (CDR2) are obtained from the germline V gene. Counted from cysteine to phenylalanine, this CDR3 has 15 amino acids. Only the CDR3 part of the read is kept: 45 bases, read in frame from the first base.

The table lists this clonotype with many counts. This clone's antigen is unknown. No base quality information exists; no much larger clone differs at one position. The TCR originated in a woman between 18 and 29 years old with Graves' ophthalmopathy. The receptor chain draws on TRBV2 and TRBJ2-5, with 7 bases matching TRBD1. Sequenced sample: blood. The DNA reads TGTGCCAGCAACCTCGGGACAGCGCGACTAGAGACCCAGTACTTC. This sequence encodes CASNLGTARLETQYF.